This T cell receptor (beta chain) emerged from a study of spatial heterogeneity in lung cancer. This clonotype appeared a few times. Regarding time point: sample taken at primary tumor resection. The input material, whole RNA from tumor, nontumor lung or frozen PBMC, was sequenced unsorted. Patients with untreated early-stage non-small cell lung cancer, numbering 72, were the donors. MiXCR was run by TCRdb on the 5' RACE reads, yielding one entry per CDR3 protein. The sample yields about 95,000 distinct CDR3 sequences, approximately 8.9% seen once. V was clipped by 3 bases and J by 0 bases, with 10 bases between them. The CDR3 is 14 amino acids. Germline lookup yields CDR1 DFQATT and CDR2 SNEGSKA (reference sequence).

This sequence joins TRBV20-1 and TRBJ2-3; maybe TRBD1 (5 bases). Sequencing used PBMCs, obtained at surgery. This receptor was identified in a male donor with early-stage non-small cell lung cancer. CDR3 nucleotide sequence: TGCAGTGCTAGGGGGCTAGTCAGCACAGATACGCAGTATTTT. Translated, it gives CSARGLVSTDTQYF.